This TCR beta chain was recovered during a study of blood T cell repertoires in COVID-19. At the level of the study: Material from acute and convalescent COVID-19 was sourced from the United States, Italy and Spain.

Self-reported history from a screening survey and questionnaire set each donor's cohort. Donors of Cohort 3 who recovered were those that had two negative PCRs, clearance, or symptom resolution. How the authors handled the data: Amplification from reference gene primers served as the basis for estimated nucleated cell counts. Clones were read by immunoSEQ multiplex PCR, and TCRdb kept only the in-frame ones, dropping some. V and J calls and clone size come straight from that table; D and trimming were deduced from the DNA. The top ten clones hold about 6% of a sample with 160,000 or so clones, 70% to 90% of them seen once. V lost 4 bases to trimming and J lost 4 bases, with 11 bases between them. The germline V gene encodes CDR1 GTSNPN and CDR2 SVGIG (reference sequence). The length of the CDR3 is 13 residues.

Sample: PBMCs or T cells enriched from blood (not recorded which). The origin of this receptor is a man between 40 and 49 years old who had recovered from COVID-19. J is TRBJ1-3 and V is TRBV30; D is ambiguous. This CDR3 reads CAWTKQSGNTIYF. In DNA, the CDR3 is TGTGCCTGGACCAAGCAATCCGGAAACACCATATATTTT. Complete variable domain (other parts from reference TRBV30 and TRBJ1-3): SQTIHQWPATLVQPVGSPLSLECTVEGTSNPNLYWYRQAAGRGLQLLFYSVGIGQISSEVPQNLSASRPQDRQFILSSKKLLLSDSGFYLCAWTKQSGNTIYFGEGSWLTVV.